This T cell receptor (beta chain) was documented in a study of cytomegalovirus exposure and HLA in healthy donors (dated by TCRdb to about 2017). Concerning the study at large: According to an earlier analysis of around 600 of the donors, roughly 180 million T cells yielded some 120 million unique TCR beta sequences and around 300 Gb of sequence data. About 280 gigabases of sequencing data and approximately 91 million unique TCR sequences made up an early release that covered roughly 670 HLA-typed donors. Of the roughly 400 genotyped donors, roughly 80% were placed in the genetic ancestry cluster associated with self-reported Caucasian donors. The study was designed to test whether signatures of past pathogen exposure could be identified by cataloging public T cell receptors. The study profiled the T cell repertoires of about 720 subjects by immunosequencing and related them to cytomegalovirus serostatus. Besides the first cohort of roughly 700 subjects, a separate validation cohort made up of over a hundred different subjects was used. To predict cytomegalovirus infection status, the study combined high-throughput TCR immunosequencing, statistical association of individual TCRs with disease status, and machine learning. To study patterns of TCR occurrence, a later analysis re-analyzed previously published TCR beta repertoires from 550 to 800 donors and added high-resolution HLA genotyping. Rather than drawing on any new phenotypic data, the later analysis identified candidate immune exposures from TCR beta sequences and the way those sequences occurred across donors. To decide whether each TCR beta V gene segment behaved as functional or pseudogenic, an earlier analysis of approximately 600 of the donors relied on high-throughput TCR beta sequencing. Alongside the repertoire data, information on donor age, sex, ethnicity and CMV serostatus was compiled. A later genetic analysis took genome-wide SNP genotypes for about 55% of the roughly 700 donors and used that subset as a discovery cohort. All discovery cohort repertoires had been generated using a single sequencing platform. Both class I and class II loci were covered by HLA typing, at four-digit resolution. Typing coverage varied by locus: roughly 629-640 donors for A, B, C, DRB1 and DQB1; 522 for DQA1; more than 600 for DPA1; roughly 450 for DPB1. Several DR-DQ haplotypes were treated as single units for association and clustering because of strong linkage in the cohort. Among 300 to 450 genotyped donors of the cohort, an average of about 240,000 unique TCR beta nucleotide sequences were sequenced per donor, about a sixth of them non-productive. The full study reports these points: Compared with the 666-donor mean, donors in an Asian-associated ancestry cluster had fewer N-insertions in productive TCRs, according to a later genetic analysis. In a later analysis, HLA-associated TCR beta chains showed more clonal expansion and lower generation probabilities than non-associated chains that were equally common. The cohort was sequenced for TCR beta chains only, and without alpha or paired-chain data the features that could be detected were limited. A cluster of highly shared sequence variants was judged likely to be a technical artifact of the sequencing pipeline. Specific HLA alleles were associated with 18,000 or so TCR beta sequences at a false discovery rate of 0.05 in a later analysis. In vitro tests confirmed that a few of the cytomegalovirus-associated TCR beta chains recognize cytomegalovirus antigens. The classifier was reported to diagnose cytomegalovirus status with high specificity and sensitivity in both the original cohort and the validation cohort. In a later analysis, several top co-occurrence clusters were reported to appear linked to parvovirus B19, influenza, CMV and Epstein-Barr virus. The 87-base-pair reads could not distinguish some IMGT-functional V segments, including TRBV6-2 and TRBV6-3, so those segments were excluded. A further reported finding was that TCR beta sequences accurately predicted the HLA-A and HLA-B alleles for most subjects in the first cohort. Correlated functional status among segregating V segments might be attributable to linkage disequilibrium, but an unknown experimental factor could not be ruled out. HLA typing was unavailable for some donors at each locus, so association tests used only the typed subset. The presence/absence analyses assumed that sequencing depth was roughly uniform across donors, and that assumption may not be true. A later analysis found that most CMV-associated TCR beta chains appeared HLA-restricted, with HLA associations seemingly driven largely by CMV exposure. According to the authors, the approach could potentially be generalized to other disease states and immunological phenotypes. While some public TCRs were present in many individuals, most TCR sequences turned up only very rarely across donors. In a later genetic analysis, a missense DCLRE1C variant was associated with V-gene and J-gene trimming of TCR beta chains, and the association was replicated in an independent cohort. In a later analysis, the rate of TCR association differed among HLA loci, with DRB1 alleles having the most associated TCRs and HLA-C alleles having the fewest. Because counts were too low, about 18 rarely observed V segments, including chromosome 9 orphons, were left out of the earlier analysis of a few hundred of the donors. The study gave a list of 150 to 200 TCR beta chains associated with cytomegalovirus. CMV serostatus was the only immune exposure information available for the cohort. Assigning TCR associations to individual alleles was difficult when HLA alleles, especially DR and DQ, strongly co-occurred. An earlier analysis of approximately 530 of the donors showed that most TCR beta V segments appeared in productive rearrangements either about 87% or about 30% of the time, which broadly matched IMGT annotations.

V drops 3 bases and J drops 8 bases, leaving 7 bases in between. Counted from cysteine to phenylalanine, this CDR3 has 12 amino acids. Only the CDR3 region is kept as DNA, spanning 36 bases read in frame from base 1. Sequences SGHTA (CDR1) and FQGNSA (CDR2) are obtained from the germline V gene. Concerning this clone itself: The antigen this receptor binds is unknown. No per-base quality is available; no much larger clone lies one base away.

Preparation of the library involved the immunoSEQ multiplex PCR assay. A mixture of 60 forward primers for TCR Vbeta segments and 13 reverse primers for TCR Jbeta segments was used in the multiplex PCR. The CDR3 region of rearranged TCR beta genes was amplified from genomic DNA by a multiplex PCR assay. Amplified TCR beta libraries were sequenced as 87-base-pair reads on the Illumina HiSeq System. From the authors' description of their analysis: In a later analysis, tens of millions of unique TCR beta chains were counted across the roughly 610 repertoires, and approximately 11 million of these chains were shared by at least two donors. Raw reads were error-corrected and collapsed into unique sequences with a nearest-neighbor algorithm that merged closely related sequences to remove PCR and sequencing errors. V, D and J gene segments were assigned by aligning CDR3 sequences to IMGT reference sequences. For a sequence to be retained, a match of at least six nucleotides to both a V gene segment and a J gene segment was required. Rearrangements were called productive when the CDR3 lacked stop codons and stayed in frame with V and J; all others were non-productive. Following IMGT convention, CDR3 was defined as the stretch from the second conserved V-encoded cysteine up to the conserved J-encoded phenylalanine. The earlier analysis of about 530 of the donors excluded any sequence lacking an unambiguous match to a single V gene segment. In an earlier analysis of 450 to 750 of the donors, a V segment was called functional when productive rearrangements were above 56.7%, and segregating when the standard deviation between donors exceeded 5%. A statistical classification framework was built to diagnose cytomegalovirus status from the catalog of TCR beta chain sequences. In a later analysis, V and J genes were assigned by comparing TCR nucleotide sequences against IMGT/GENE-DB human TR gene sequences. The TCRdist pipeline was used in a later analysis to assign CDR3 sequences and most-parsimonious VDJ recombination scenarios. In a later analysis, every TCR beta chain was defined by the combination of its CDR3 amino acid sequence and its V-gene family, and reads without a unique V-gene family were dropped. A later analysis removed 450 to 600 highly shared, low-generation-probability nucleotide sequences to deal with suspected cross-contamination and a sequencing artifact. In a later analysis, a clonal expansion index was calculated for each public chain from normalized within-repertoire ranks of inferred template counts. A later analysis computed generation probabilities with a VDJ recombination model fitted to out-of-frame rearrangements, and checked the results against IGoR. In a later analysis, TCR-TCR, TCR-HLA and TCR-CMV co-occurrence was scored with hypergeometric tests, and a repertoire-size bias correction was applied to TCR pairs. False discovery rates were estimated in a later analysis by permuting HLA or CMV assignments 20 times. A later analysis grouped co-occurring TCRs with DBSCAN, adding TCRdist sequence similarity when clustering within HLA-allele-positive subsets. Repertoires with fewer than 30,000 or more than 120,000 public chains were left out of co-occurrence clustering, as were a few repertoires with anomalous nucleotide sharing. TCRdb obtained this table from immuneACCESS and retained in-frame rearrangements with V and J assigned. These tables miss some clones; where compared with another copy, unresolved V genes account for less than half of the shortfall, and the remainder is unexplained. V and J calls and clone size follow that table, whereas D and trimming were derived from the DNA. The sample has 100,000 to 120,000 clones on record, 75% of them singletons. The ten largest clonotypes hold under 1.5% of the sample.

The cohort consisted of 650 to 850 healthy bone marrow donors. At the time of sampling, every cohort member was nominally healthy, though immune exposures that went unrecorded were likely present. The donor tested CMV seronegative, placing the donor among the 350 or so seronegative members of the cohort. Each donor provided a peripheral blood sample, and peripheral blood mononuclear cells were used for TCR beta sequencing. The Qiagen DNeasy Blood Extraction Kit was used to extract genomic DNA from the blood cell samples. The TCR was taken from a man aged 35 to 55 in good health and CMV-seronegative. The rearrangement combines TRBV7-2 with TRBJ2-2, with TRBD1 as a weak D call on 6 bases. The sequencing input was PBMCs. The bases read TGTGCCAGCAGCTTCAGGGGAGGGGAGCTGTTTTTT. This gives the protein CASSFRGGELFF.